The 15 T cell receptor beta chains in this list originate from one sample, sequenced in a study of vaccination effects on CD4 cells after COVID-19. Measured with immunoSEQ multiplex PCR; TCRdb has only the in-frame clones, and not every one. The table lists tens of thousands of clones, roughly 72% of them singletons. What these receptors recognize is not known. Using viral peptide pools, the ViraFEST assay grew out antigen-specific CD4+ T cells prior to sequencing. Isolating CD4+ T cells followed around nine days of culture. Testing of the vaccine recipients showed negative nucleocapsid antibodies and no prior SARS-CoV-2 infection. The sequencing used CD4+ T cells from PBMCs cultured with HCoV-OC43 spike peptides, collected before COVID-19 vaccination. Documented subset: HCoV-OC43 spike overlapping peptide pool stimulation. All receptors come from a human donor who received a COVID-19 vaccine.

The rearrangement links TRBV11-2 to TRBJ2-7; 7 bases line up with TRBD2. With 2 bases clipped from V and 6 bases from J, the junction kept 1 base outside the gene matches. In germline, CDR1 is SGHAT, CDR2 FQNNGV. The CDR3 is 12 residues long. The CDR3 here is CASSLSGAEQYV. The CDR3 DNA reads TGTGCCAGCAGCTTAAGCGGGGCCGAGCAGTACGTC.

The table lists this clone with a few counts. This chain joins TRBV30 and TRBJ1-3; no clear D. The CDR3 has 13 amino acids. Germline V CDR1 and CDR2: GTSNPN, SVGIG (reference sequence). V dropped 4 bases and J dropped 7 bases, with 14 bases sitting between them. CDR3 in amino acids: CAWITSLGNTIYF. The CDR3 DNA sequence: TGTGCCTGGATTACCTCTCTTGGCAACACCATATATTTT.

The chain combines TRBV10-3 with TRBJ1-1; D remains unclear. Germline V CDR1 and CDR2: ENHRY, SYGVKD. The CDR3 extends over 14 amino acids. V lost 3 bases and J lost 4, with 12 bases in between. CDR3 in DNA: TGTGCCATCAGTGAAATAGCCCCCTTCACTGAAGCTTTCTTT. This translates into CAISEIAPFTEAFF.

The chain uses TRBV18 and TRBJ1-1; D is possibly TRBD1 (5 bases). Germline values: CDR1 KGHSH, CDR2 LQKENI. This CDR3 region has 14 residues. V was shortened by 1 base and J by 5 bases, with 11 bases between the two germline ends. CDR3 region: CASSPRPRTTEAFF. The CDR3 region has the DNA TGTGCCAGCTCACCACGCCCGAGGACAACTGAAGCTTTCTTT.

This clone turned up a few times. V and J are TRBV7-2 and TRBJ1-2; D perhaps matches TRBD1 (5 bases). The CDR3 spans 14 residues. Deletions cut 0 bases from V and 4 bases from J, with 9 bases between. The germline gives CDR1 SGHTA, CDR2 FQGNSA. CDR3 nucleotide sequence: TGTGCCAGCAGCTTAGCAGGGGCGGGCTATGGCTACACCTTC. It translates to CASSLAGAGYGYTF.

The chain combines TRBV6-4 with TRBJ1-2; 9 nucleotides match TRBD1. The V and J ends lost 4 bases and 8 bases, in that order; junction bases with no gene match: 5. Germline V gene sequence: CDR1 MRHNA, CDR2 SNTAGT. This CDR3 spans 13 amino acids. This CDR3 reads CASSVTGGIGYTF. Here the CDR3 DNA reads TGTGCCAGCAGTGTAACAGGGGGCATAGGCTACACCTTC.

The genes are TRBV5-4 and TRBJ2-5; 15 bases are shared with TRBD2. Germline values: CDR1 SGHNT, CDR2 YYREEE (reference sequence). The CDR3 extends over 18 amino acids. J lost 7 bases, V lost 5 bases, and 15 bases had no gene match. CDR3 residues: CASSPGTSGGPRHWTQYF. CDR3 nucleotide sequence: TGTGCCAGCAGTCCTGGGACTAGCGGGGGGCCCCGTCATTGGACCCAGTACTTC.

The gene calls are TRBV19 and TRBJ1-1; TRBD1 might be the D (5 bases). Germline loops: CDR1 LNHDA, CDR2 SQIVND (reference sequence). V shed 0 bases and J shed 0 bases, with 8 bases lying between them. CDR3 length: 15 amino acids. The CDR3 DNA follows: TGTGCCAGTAGTATAGAGGGGACTTTGAACACTGAAGCTTTCTTT. Amino acid sequence: CASSIEGTLNTEAFF.

The V and J genes are TRBV11-1 and TRBJ2-5; 13 positions agree with TRBD2. The V segment lost 4 bases and the J segment 4 bases; nucleotides outside the gene matches: 6. The CDR3 runs to 16 residues. In germline, CDR1 is SGHAT, CDR2 FQDESV (reference sequence). The CDR3: CASSSTSGGARETQYF. CDR3 nucleotides: TGTGCCAGCAGCTCTACTAGCGGGGGGGCCCGAGAGACCCAGTACTTC.

The V and J genes are TRBV12-3 or TRBV12-4 and TRBJ1-5, with no clear D. The V and J ends lost 9 bases and 5 bases respectively, with 11 bases between them. The CDR3 runs to 12 residues. The CDR3, as DNA: TGTGCCAGTGGACTTACTTATCAGCCCCAGCATTTT. It codes for CASGLTYQPQHF.

The J gene is TRBJ2-2, the V gene TRBV18; tentatively, D is TRBD1 (5 bases). There are 15 residues in the CDR3. In germline, CDR1 is KGHSH, CDR2 LQKENI. Trimming removed 4 bases from V and 1 base from J, with 10 bases in between. The CDR3 DNA sequence: TGTGCCAGCTCACTGAGACAGCAGAACACCGGGGAGCTGTTTTTT. It encodes CASSLRQQNTGELFF.

The CDR3 DNA sequence: TGTGCCAGCAGCTTACAGGGCACTAATCAGCCCCAGCATTTT. Protein product: CASSLQGTNQPQHF. The chain combines TRBV7-9 with TRBJ1-5; TRBD1 is a possible D gene (5 bases). This CDR3 region has 14 residues. CDR1 and CDR2 (germline): SEHNR, FQNEAQ (reference sequence). Trimming removed 2 bases from V and 4 bases from J, with 9 bases in between.

The V and J genes are TRBV4-1 and TRBJ2-3; no reliable D call. Trimming left V 3 bases short and J 5 bases short, with 9 bases between. CDR1 and CDR2 from the germline V gene are MGHRA and YSYEKL. The CDR3 runs to 13 residues. The chain's CDR3 is CASSQPGRDTQYF. CDR3 DNA sequence: TGCGCCAGCAGCCAGCCTGGTAGAGATACGCAGTATTTT.

In DNA, the CDR3 is TGTGCCAGCAGCCGAAGGGACAGAGAGGGACCTGGGGCCAACGTCCTGACTTTC. Translating gives CASSRRDREGPGANVLTF. The chain links TRBV27 to TRBJ2-6, with 7 bases aligning to TRBD1. Per germline, CDR1 MNHEY and CDR2 SMNVEV (reference sequence). The J segment lost 2 bases and the V segment lost 6 bases, leaving 13 bases of the junction unmatched. The CDR3 totals 18 residues. Full variable domain (missing parts from reference TRBV27 and TRBJ2-6): EAQVTQNPRYLITVTGKKLTVTCSQNMNHEYMSWYRQDPGLGLRQIYYSMNVEVTDKGDVPEGYKVSRKEKRNFPLILESPSPNQTSLYFCASSRRDREGPGANVLTFGAGSRLTVL.

The chain combines TRBV5-4 with TRBJ2-6; no firm D call. Germline V lookup: CDR1 SGHNT, CDR2 YYREEE (reference sequence). This CDR3 region has 14 residues. V was shortened by 2 bases and J by 1 base, with 4 bases between the two germline ends. The CDR3 coding sequence is TGTGCCAGCAGCTTTACATCTGGGGCCAACGTCCTGACTTTC. Amino acids: CASSFTSGANVLTF. The whole variable domain, remainder taken from reference TRBV5-4 and TRBJ2-6, is ETGVTQSPTHLIKTRGQQVTLRCSSQSGHNTVSWYQQALGQGPQFIFQYYREEENGRGNFPPRFSGLQFPNYSSELNVNALELDDSALYLCASSFTSGANVLTFGAGSRLTVL.